One and the same sample provided the 11 T cell receptor beta chains below, sequenced in a study of T cell responses to AZD1222 COVID-19 vaccine (dated by TCRdb to 2020 to 2023). This sample's time point label indicates: about 28 days (+/-7) after the second vaccine dose. The library came from the immunoSEQ multiplex PCR assay. Sourced from immuneACCESS, this table was stored by TCRdb with only in-frame sequences that have V and J called. A share of the clones is absent; for the studies checked, an unresolved V gene accounts for under half, and the remainder has no known explanation. Here the sample has roughly 140,000 clones; about 88% occur a single time. About 3.1% of the sample is taken by the ten largest. Source: peripheral blood, taken 28 days after the second AZD1222 dose. Receptor source: an adult who received the AZD1222 COVID-19 vaccine.

This sequence joins TRBV12-3 or TRBV12-4 and TRBJ1-3; D remains unclear. This CDR3 is built from 13 residues. V was pared by 0 bases and J by 4 bases, with 4 bases between. The CDR3 nucleotides are TGTGCCAGCAGTTTAGCAGGAGGAAACACCATATATTTT. It translates to CASSLAGGNTIYF.

This chain links TRBV19 with TRBJ1-5; D is unresolved. V was shortened by 7 bases and J by 2 bases, with 18 bases between the two germline ends. Germline V gene lookup returns CDR1 LNHDA and CDR2 SQIVND (reference sequence). The CDR3 length is 16 residues. The CDR3: CASKQQDDRRNQPQHF. The CDR3 DNA sequence: TGTGCCAGTAAGCAGCAGGACGATCGACGCAATCAGCCCCAGCATTTT.

This chain links TRBV7-3 with TRBJ2-1; D may be TRBD2 (6 bases). This CDR3 region has 15 residues. CDR1 and CDR2 (germline): SGHTA, FQGTGA. V lost 4 bases to trimming and J lost 4 bases, with 14 bases between them. The CDR3 region is CASSSAGAGYNEQFF. As DNA, the CDR3 is TGTGCCAGCAGCTCCGCCGGGGCGGGGTACAATGAGCAGTTCTTC. Full variable domain (missing parts from reference TRBV7-3 and TRBJ2-1): GAGVSQTPSNKVTEKGKYVELRCDPISGHTALYWYRQSLGQGPEFLIYFQGTGAADDSGLPNDRFFAVRPEGSVSTLKIQRTERGDSAVYLCASSSAGAGYNEQFFGPGTRLTVL.

The gene calls are TRBV6-5 and TRBJ2-1; D gene ambiguous. Germline V gives CDR1 MNHEY, CDR2 SVGAGI. CDR3 length equals 12 residues. V was trimmed by 11 bases and J by 2 bases, leaving 10 bases between them. The CDR3 coding sequence is TGTGCCTGCGGCGGTCCCTACAATGAGCAGTTCTTC. Translation: CACGGPYNEQFF.

This chain joins TRBV19 and TRBJ2-1, with TRBD1 matching over 7 bases. This CDR3 has 16 amino acids. Germline CDR1 LNHDA, CDR2 SQIVND (reference sequence). V was clipped by 8 bases and J by 0 bases; unmatched bases: 10. DNA of the CDR3: TGTGCCAGTTCATCTCCCCGGGACAGCTCCTACAATGAGCAGTTCTTC. Its translation is CASSSPRDSSYNEQFF.

The rearrangement joins TRBV9 to TRBJ1-3; no definite D call. CDR1 and CDR2 (germline): SGDLS, YYNGEE. V was pared by 0 bases and J by 4 bases, with 8 bases between. The CDR3 extends over 14 amino acids. This CDR3 reads CASSVGPPGNTIYF. The DNA of the CDR3 is TGTGCCAGCAGCGTAGGCCCGCCGGGAAACACCATATATTTT.

V usage is TRBV25-1 and J usage is TRBJ2-5; a weak D match, TRBD1 (5 bases). Trimming stripped 0 bases from V and 1 base from J, with 15 bases between. CDR1 is MGHDK and CDR2 is SYGVNS in the germline V gene. The CDR3 length is 17 residues. In nucleotides, the CDR3 is TGTGCCAGCAGTGAATATAGCCAAGGGGTGCTCCAAGAGACCCAGTACTTC. Translation gives CASSEYSQGVLQETQYF.

V is TRBV7-9 and J is TRBJ2-7, with D perhaps being TRBD1 or TRBD2 (6 bases each). The V and J ends lost 2 bases and 0 bases respectively, with 11 bases between them. Germline values: CDR1 SEHNR, CDR2 FQNEAQ (reference sequence). This CDR3 contains 15 residues. CDR3 sequence: CASSLLGGRSYEQYF. CDR3 DNA sequence: TGTGCCAGCAGCTTACTTGGGGGGCGCTCCTACGAGCAGTACTTC.

The V gene is TRBV9, the J gene TRBJ1-6; 8 bases fit TRBD1. J was trimmed by 9 bases and V by 4 bases; bases with no gene match: 9. Germline V gene lookup returns CDR1 SGDLS and CDR2 YYNGEE. The CDR3 runs to 15 residues. In DNA form, the CDR3 reads TGTGCCAGCAGCTACACGACAGGGGTGGGTTCACCCCTCCACTTT. As protein: CASSYTTGVGSPLHF. Based on the CDR3 plus reference TRBV9 and TRBJ1-6, the full variable domain is DSGVTQTPKHLITATGQRVTLRCSPRSGDLSVYWYQQSLDQGLQFLIQYYNGEERAKGNILERFSAQQFPDLHSELNLSSLELGDSALYFCASSYTTGVGSPLHFGNGTRLTVT.

This chain joins TRBV30 and TRBJ2-1, with a tentative D call TRBD2 (6 bases). Per germline, CDR1 GTSNPN and CDR2 SVGIG (reference sequence). CDR3 length: 12 residues. V was cut by 4 bases and J by 4 bases, with 8 bases left in between. DNA of the CDR3: TGTGCCTGGAAGGGACTTTACAATGAGCAGTTCTTC. It translates to CAWKGLYNEQFF. Full variable domain (missing parts from reference TRBV30 and TRBJ2-1): SQTIHQWPATLVQPVGSPLSLECTVEGTSNPNLYWYRQAAGRGLQLLFYSVGIGQISSEVPQNLSASRPQDRQFILSSKKLLLSDSGFYLCAWKGLYNEQFFGPGTRLTVL.

The V and J genes are TRBV5-1 and TRBJ1-3, with unresolved D. Germline V gene data show CDR1 as SGHRS and CDR2 as YFSETQ. V lost 5 bases to trimming and J lost 0 bases, with 9 bases between them. The CDR3 extends over 14 amino acids. The CDR3 protein is CASRDLSSGNTIYF. CDR3 DNA sequence: TGCGCCAGCAGGGATCTGAGCTCTGGAAACACCATATATTTT.